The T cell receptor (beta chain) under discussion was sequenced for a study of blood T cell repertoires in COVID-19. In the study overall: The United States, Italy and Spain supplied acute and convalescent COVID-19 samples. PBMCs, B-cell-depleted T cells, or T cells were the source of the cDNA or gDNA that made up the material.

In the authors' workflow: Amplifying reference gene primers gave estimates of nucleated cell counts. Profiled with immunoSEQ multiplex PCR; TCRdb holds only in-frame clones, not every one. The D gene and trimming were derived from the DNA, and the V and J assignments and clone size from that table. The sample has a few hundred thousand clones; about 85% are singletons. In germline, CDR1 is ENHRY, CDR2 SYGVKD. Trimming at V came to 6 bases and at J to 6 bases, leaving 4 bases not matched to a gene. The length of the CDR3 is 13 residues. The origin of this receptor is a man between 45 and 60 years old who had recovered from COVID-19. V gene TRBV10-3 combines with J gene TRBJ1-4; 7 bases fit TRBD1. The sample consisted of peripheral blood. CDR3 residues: CAIRSGTDEKLFF. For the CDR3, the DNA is TGTGCCATCAGATCCGGGACAGATGAAAAACTGTTTTTT.